A selection of T cell receptor beta chains follows, all from one sample in a study of tumor-infiltrating lymphocytes in primary liver carcinoma. In TCRdb, the multiplex PCR reads were re-called with MiXCR into one record per CDR3 protein. The table shows about 180,000 distinct CDR3 sequences, with 50% to 75% occurring only once. The specimen was peripheral blood. The receptors were gathered from a man between 40 and 49 years old with primary liver carcinoma and hepatitis B virus infection. Both conserved end residues are part of each CDR3.

>TRBV6-1|TRBJ1-4
CASWKGVTNEKLFF
>TRBV4-1|TRBJ2-1
CASSQFSNERFF
>TRBV4-1|TRBJ2-1
CASSQAGTTDNEQFF
>TRBV6-6|TRBJ2-7
CASSSQHDEQYF
>TRBV7-9|TRBJ1-6
CARSFGDSPLHF
>TRBV29-1|TRBJ2-5
CSVLGAGRTQETQYF
>TRBV6-6|TRBJ2-3
CVSTGYWGDTQYF
>TRBV7-3|TRBJ1-5
CASSLARGQPQHF
>TRBV6-5|TRBJ2-5
CASSYFPPGTPGSGDTQYF
>TRBV29-1|TRBJ1-3
CSVGGTAGDTIYF
>TRBV7-8|TRBJ2-7
CASFGGRPPLTTKQYF
>TRBV11-2|TRBJ2-1
CARSLVWFVANEQFF
>TRBV11-3|TRBJ2-5
CASSPGTSGSLSQETQYF
>TRBV4-1|TRBJ1-1
CASSQPGRDRGPGNTEAFF